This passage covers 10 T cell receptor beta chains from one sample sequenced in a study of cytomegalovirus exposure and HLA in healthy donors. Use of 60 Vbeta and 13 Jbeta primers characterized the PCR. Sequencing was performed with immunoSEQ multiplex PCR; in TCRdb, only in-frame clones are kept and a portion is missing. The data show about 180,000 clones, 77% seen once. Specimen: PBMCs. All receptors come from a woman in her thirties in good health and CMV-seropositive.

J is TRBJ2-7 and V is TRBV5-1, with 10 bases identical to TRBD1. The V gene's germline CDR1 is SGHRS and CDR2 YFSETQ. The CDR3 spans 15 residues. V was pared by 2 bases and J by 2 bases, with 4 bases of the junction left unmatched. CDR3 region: CASSLGTGVTYEQYF. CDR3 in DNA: TGCGCCAGCAGCTTAGGGACAGGGGTAACCTACGAGCAGTACTTC.

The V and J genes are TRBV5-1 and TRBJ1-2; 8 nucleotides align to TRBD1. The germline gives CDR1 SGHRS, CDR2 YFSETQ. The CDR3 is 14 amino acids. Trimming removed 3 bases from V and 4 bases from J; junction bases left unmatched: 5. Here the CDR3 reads CASSSSTGAYGYTF. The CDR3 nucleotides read TGCGCCAGCAGCTCGTCGACAGGGGCCTATGGCTACACCTTC.

In DNA form, the CDR3 reads TGTGCCATCCAGGGCCTGCGTGAAGCTTTCTTT. Protein sequence: CAIQGLREAFF. V gene TRBV10-3 combines with J gene TRBJ1-1; maybe TRBD1 (5 bases). CDR3 length: 11 amino acids. CDR1 ENHRY and CDR2 SYGVKD come from the germline V gene. Between the trimmed V and J ends, which lost 8 bases and 7 bases, there was a span of 11 bases.

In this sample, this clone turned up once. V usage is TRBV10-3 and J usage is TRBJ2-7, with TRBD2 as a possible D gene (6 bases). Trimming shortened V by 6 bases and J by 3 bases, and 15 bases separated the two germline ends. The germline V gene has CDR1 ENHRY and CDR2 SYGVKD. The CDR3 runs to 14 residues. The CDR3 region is CAISLTSTDYEQYF. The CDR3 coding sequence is TGTGCCATCAGCCTCACTAGCACCGACTACGAGCAGTACTTC.

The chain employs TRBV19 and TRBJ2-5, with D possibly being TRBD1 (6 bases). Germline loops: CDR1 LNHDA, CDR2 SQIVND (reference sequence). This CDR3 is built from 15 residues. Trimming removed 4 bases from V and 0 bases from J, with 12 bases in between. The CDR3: CASSKPGTHQETQYF. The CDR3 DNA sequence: TGTGCCAGTAGTAAGCCGGGGACACACCAAGAGACCCAGTACTTC.

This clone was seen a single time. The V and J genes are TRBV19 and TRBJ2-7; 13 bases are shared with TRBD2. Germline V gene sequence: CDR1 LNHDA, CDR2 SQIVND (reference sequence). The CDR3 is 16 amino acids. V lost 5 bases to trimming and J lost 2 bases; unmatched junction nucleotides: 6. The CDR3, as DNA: TGTGCCAGTAGTGGGGGGACTAGCGGGATCCCCTACGAGCAGTACTTC. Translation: CASSGGTSGIPYEQYF.

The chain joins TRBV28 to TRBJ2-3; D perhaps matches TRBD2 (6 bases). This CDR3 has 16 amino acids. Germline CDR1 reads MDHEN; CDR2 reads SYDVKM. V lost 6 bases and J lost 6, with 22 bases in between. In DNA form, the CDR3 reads TGTGCCAGCAGACCCGGAGGGCCTCTAAGACTGGATACGCAGTATTTT. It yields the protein CASRPGGPLRLDTQYF.

For the CDR3, the DNA is TGTGCCAGCAGTGAGCGACTAGCGGGAGACTTCAATGAGCAGTTCTTC. Protein: CASSERLAGDFNEQFF. This chain connects TRBV2 to TRBJ2-1; TRBD2 aligns across 12 bases. Germline V gene lookup returns CDR1 SNHLY and CDR2 FYNNEI. The CDR3 loop spans 16 amino acids. J gave up 6 bases and V 3 bases, and 6 bases lay outside the gene matches.

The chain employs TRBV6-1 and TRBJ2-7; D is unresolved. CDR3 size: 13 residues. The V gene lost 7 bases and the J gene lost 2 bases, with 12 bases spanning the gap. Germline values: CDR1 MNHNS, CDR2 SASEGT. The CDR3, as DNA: TGTGCCAGCACGAGGCACGGAGCCTACGAGCAGTACTTC. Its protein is CASTRHGAYEQYF.

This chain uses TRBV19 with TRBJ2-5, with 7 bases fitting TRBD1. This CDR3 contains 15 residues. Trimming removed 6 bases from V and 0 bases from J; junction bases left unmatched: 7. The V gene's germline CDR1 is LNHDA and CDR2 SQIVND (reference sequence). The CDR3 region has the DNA TGTGCCAGTAGGGTTTGGGACAGCTACCAAGAGACCCAGTACTTC. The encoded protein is CASRVWDSYQETQYF.